This T cell receptor beta chain was sequenced in a study of blood T cells in healthy people across ages. A second about 6 to 11 cycle PCR used barcoded and J-beta primers. One entry per CDR3 protein results from TCRdb running MiXCR on the 5' RACE reads. The sample contains hundreds of thousands of distinct CDR3 sequences, roughly 25% of which appear only once. CDR1 is KGHSH and CDR2 is LQKENI in the germline V gene. This CDR3 is 15 amino acids long. V was clipped by 2 bases and J by 6 bases, with 16 bases between them. These data also formed part of another study, on T cells of mothers and their children.

Source material: blood. The TCR originated in a boy aged 5-17 years in good health. The rearrangement links TRBV18 to TRBJ1-2; D not resolved. Here the CDR3 reads CASSPSGTKSDGYTF. The CDR3 nucleotides read TGTGCCAGCTCACCATCGGGCACAAAGTCGGATGGCTACACCTTC.